This T cell receptor (beta chain) originates from a study of blood T cell repertoires in COVID-19. Study background: Acute-phase and convalescent COVID-19 samples originated in the United States, Italy and Spain.

The CDR3 sequence is 16 residues long. Germline assignment: CDR1 SGDLS and CDR2 YYNGEE. Trimming cost V 0 bases and J 3 bases; bases outside gene matches: 4. Per the original methods: Amplified reference gene primers provided the basis for estimating nucleated cell counts. Assay used: immunoSEQ multiplex PCR; TCRdb lists only in-frame clones, some missing. V, J and clone size reflect that table, while D and trimming were determined from the DNA. The sample lists about 240,000 clones, 75% to 90% occurring once. The sample taken for sequencing was peripheral blood. The chain joins TRBV9 to TRBJ2-1; 9 nucleotides line up with TRBD1. This clonotype was obtained from a woman aged 60-70 years with active or convalescent COVID-19. CDR3 coding DNA: TGTGCCAGCAGCGTAGGGGGGACAGGGAACTACAATGAGCAGTTCTTC. It yields the protein CASSVGGTGNYNEQFF.